This TCR beta chain is from a study of OX40 agonist ivuxolimab in advanced cancers. In the study overall: Patients' therapy was ivuxolimab, an antibody that acts as an agonist of OX40 (CD134). A male proportion of approximately 83% was recorded, with mean age around 60 years and range about 23 to 90.

Points on this clone: The antigen is not known.

Whole-study findings and limits: Doses of 0.1 to 3.0 mg/kg were accompanied by clonal expansion of CD4+ and CD8+ blood T cells by week 6. Partial responders dosed at 0.1-3.0 mg/kg displayed clonal expansion ranking among the lowest.

CDR1 LNHDA and CDR2 SQIVND come from the germline V gene (reference sequence). V was cut by 1 base and J by 5 bases, with 11 bases left in between. The CDR3 is 14 residues long. Measured with immunoSEQ multiplex PCR; TCRdb has only the in-frame clones, and not every one. The sample records some 110,000 clones, just under 95% being singletons. The receptor comes from an adult with an advanced solid tumor such as melanoma, head and neck, liver or kidney cancer. This specimen consisted of CD4+ or CD8+ T cells sorted from blood, obtained in a trial of the OX40 agonist ivuxolimab. This chain joins TRBV19 and TRBJ2-5; TRBD2 might be the D (6 bases). The CDR3 spells CASSIGGGRETQYF. CDR3 bases: TGTGCCAGTAGTATAGGTGGAGGGAGGGAGACCCAGTACTTC.